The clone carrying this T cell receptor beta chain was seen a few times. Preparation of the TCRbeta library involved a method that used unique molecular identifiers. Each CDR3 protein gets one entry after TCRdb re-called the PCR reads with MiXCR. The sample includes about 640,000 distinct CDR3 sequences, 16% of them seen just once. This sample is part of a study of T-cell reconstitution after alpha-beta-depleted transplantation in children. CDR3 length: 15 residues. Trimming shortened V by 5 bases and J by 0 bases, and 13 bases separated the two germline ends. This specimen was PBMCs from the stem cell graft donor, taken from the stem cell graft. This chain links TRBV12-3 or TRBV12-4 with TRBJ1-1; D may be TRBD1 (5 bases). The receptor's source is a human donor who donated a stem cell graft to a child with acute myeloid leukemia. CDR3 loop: CASSHPRGMNTEAFF. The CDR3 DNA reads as TGTGCCAGCAGTCACCCAAGGGGCATGAACACTGAAGCTTTCTTT.